One and the same sample provided the 6 T cell receptor beta chains below, sequenced in a study of blood T cells in healthy people across ages. A sample-barcoded 5' primer and a J-beta primer mix were used in a second PCR of about 6 to 12 cycles. Each CDR3 protein is one row after TCRdb ran MiXCR on the 5' RACE reads. Counted here are hundreds of thousands of distinct CDR3 sequences, under 55% occurring once; the ten biggest clones make up around 23%. Sequenced sample: blood. The source of these receptors is an elderly man in good health.

The chain employs TRBV3-1 and TRBJ2-1; D not certain. The germline V gene encodes CDR1 LGHDT and CDR2 YNNKEL (reference sequence). V lost 4 bases and J lost 1, with 14 bases in between. This CDR3 region has 16 residues. The CDR3: CASSPGAVQSYNEQFF. CDR3 in DNA: TGTGCCAGCAGCCCTGGTGCCGTACAGTCCTACAATGAGCAGTTCTTC.

V gene TRBV2 combines with J gene TRBJ1-4; no reliable D call. The CDR3 consists of 12 residues. Trimming took off 4 bases at V and 8 bases at J, with 8 bases between the two ends. Per the germline V gene, CDR1 is SNHLY and CDR2 is FYNNEI. CDR3 residues: CASSVAREKLFF. The CDR3 nucleotides are TGTGCCAGCAGTGTGGCGAGAGAAAAACTGTTTTTT.

The CDR3 coding sequence is TGTGCCAGCAGTCCGCCGGGGCTAGCGGTAAACAATGAGCAGTACTTC. Its protein product is CASSPPGLAVNNEQYF. The chain couples TRBV12-3 or TRBV12-4 to TRBJ2-7, with 7 bases lining up with TRBD2. V was clipped by 5 bases and J by 7 bases; unmatched bases: 17. The CDR3 has 16 residues.

J is TRBJ1-2 and V is TRBV2; no reliable D call. Germline CDR1 is SNHLY and CDR2 is FYNNEI. CDR3 length: 12 amino acids. Between the trimmed V and J ends, which lost 4 bases and 2 bases, there was a span of 5 bases. CDR3 amino acids: CASSANNYGYTF. CDR3 bases: TGTGCCAGCAGTGCAAACAACTATGGCTACACCTTC. Supplemented by reference TRBV2 and TRBJ1-2, the full variable domain reads EPEVTQTPSHQVTQMGQEVILRCVPISNHLYFYWYRQILGQKVEFLVSFYNNEISEKSEIFDDQFSVERPDGSNFTLKIRSTKLEDSAMYFCASSANNYGYTFGSGTRLTVV.

The chain couples TRBV20-1 to TRBJ1-2; D is unclear. This CDR3 comprises 11 residues. Trimming shortened V by 6 bases and J by 6 bases, and 11 bases separated the two germline ends. The germline V gene has CDR1 DFQATT and CDR2 SNEGSKA (reference sequence). In DNA, the CDR3 is TGCAGTGCCGACGCAGTCGATGGCTACACCTTC. Protein product: CSADAVDGYTF.

The V call is TRBV18, the J call TRBJ1-4; D gene unclear. V dropped 2 bases and J dropped 8 bases, with 15 bases sitting between them. Germline V gives CDR1 KGHSH, CDR2 LQKENI. CDR3 size: 15 residues. The DNA for the CDR3 is TGTGCCAGCTCACCAGGCGCACTCGGCCGGGAAAAACTGTTTTTT. It translates to CASSPGALGREKLFF.